The rows below give T cell receptor beta chains drawn from one sample of a study of HIV-infected children after antiretroviral therapy interruption. TCRdb re-analysed the 3' RACE reads in MiXCR, keeping a single row per CDR3 protein. The sample contains more than 40,000 distinct CDR3 sequences, around 4% of which appear only once. Source: CD45RA+ CD4+ T cells from PBMCs, pooled from several time points, taken from a donor given antiretroviral therapy, either interrupted or continuous. These receptors were obtained from a pool of human donors with HIV. CDR3s include the opening cysteine and the closing phenylalanine or tryptophan. Each record gives: D gene, J gene, clone size, V gene, CDR3 DNA, CDR3 protein. D genes are given only for firm matches. Expanded clones get a size class; other rows say once, few or many, or leave the size out.

TRBD1 TRBJ2-1 many TRBV28 TGTGCCAGCAGCACCCGACAGGGGGCGAATGAGCAGTTCTTC CASSTRQGANEQFF
TRBD1 TRBJ1-2 many TRBV12-3/TRBV12-4 TGTGCCAGCAGTTTTTCGACAGGGCAGATTGGCTACACCTTC CASSFSTGQIGYTF
- TRBJ1-2 many TRBV18 TGTGCCAGCTCACCAGGCGGGGCCTATGGCTACACCTTC CASSPGGAYGYTF
- TRBJ1-1 many TRBV5-4 TGTGCCAGCAGCTTGGCGGGATCAGGCACTGAAGCTTTCTTT CASSLAGSGTEAFF
- TRBJ1-5 many TRBV6-5 TGTGCCAGCAGTCTTCGCCGGACAGACGCCACCAATCAGCCCCAGCATTTT CASSLRRTDATNQPQHF
- TRBJ2-7 many TRBV5-1 TGCGCCAGCAGCTTCGCCGGGGGTACCTACGAGCAGTACTTC CASSFAGGTYEQYF
TRBD1 TRBJ2-5 many TRBV20-1 TGCAGTGCCTGGGACAGGGGTCAGACCCAGTACTTC CSAWDRGQTQYF
- TRBJ2-7 many TRBV24-1 TGTGCCACCAGTGAGGGACCCTACGAGCAGTACTTC CATSEGPYEQYF
- TRBJ1-4 many TRBV5-1 TGCGCCAGCAGCGATCCGACGGAGTTTAATGAAAAACTGTTTTTT CASSDPTEFNEKLFF
- TRBJ2-7 medium-sized TRBV14 TGTGCCAGCAGCCCCGGGGGTTCTGCGCAGTACTTC CASSPGGSAQYF
TRBD1 TRBJ2-1 many TRBV24-1 TGTGCCACCAGTGACCCCCCCGGGACAGGTTCCACGAGCTCCTACAATGAGCAGTTCTTC CATSDPPGTGSTSSYNEQFF
- TRBJ2-5 many TRBV5-1 TGCGCCAGCAGCTTGACCGAAGAGACCCAGTACTTC CASSLTEETQYF
TRBD2 TRBJ2-7 many TRBV12-3/TRBV12-4 TGTGCCAGCACTTTGGGAGTAGCGGGTTACGAGCAGTACTTC CASTLGVAGYEQYF
- TRBJ1-1 many TRBV11-2 TGTGCCAGCAGCTTAGAGGGTCCTACTGAAGCTTTCTTT CASSLEGPTEAFF
TRBD1 TRBJ2-7 many TRBV13 TGTGCCAGCAGACGGACAGGGTACGAGCAGTACTTC CASRRTGYEQYF
- TRBJ2-5 many TRBV12-3/TRBV12-4 TGTGCCAGCAGGACCGCAGGGGCGCAAGAGACCCAGTACTTC CASRTAGAQETQYF
TRBD1 TRBJ1-1 - TRBV10-3 TGTGCCATCAGACCCGGGACAGGGGGCCAGAACACTGAAGCTTTCTTT CAIRPGTGGQNTEAFF
- TRBJ1-1 many TRBV6-6 TGTGCCAGCAGTCCTTCTGAGTCCGGTGATGAAGCTTTCTTT CASSPSESGDEAFF
TRBD1 TRBJ1-1 - TRBV2 TGTGCCACCTCCACAGGGGGAGGCACTGAAGCTTTCTTT CATSTGGGTEAFF
- TRBJ1-1 - TRBV3-1 TGTGCCAGCAGCCAAGTCAACGGGGGCACTGAAGCTTTCTTT CASSQVNGGTEAFF
- TRBJ2-7 many TRBV11-3 TGTGCCAGCAGCCCCATATGGGGGGCCTCCTACGAGCAGTACTTC CASSPIWGASYEQYF
- TRBJ1-6 many TRBV6-5 TGTGCCAGCAGGGACAGAGAGTATTCACCCCTCCACTTT CASRDREYSPLHF
TRBD1 TRBJ2-7 many TRBV7-2 TGTGCCAGCAGCGTGGACCCGACAGGGCAGCAGTACTTC CASSVDPTGQQYF
TRBD2 TRBJ2-5 many TRBV20-1 TGCAGTGCTAGGGGACTATGGTTACGGGAGACCCAGTACTTC CSARGLWLRETQYF
- TRBJ2-1 many TRBV12-3/TRBV12-4 TGTGCCAGCAGTTTTCCAGGGTGGAAAAATGAGCAGTTCTTC CASSFPGWKNEQFF
- TRBJ2-1 - TRBV12-3/TRBV12-4 TGTGCCAGCAGTTTCAACTCCCGACTCTCCAGCTCCTACAATGAGCAGTTCTTC CASSFNSRLSSSYNEQFF
- TRBJ2-3 - TRBV5-4 TGTGCCAGCAGCTTGGACGTCGCCACAGATACGCAGTATTTT CASSLDVATDTQYF
TRBD2 TRBJ2-1 - TRBV6-2/TRBV6-3 TGTGCCAGCAGTTACGGACTAGCGGGGGGGACGGGATTCCCCTACAATGAGCAGTTCTTC CASSYGLAGGTGFPYNEQFF
- TRBJ2-2 many TRBV12-3/TRBV12-4 TGTGCCAGCAGTTCCGACACCGGGGAGCTGTTTTTT CASSSDTGELFF
- TRBJ1-2 many TRBV20-1 TGCAGTGCTAGCCGGACAGTGAACAGCTATGGCTACACCTTC CSASRTVNSYGYTF
- TRBJ1-2 medium-sized TRBV18 TGTGCCAGCTCACCGACAGTTTGGGACCGGTGGGAGTATGGCTACACCTTC CASSPTVWDRWEYGYTF
- TRBJ2-2 many TRBV6-6 TGTGCCAGCACCCCGACGGGCACCGGGGAGCTGTTTTTT CASTPTGTGELFF
- TRBJ2-1 - TRBV11-2 TGTGCCAGCCGTAGGAGCTCCTACAATGAGCAGTTCTTC CASRRSSYNEQFF
- TRBJ2-5 many TRBV15 TGTGCCACCAGCAGTAGGGGACGTAACCAAGAGACCCAGTACTTC CATSSRGRNQETQYF
TRBD1 TRBJ2-3 many TRBV7-9 TGTGCCAGCAGCATGACAGGGGTCGGAGATACGCAGTATTTT CASSMTGVGDTQYF
- TRBJ1-2 many TRBV2 TGTGCCAGCAGTGAACTCGATGGCTACACCTTC CASSELDGYTF
- TRBJ1-5 many TRBV27 TGTGCCAGCAACCCTCTCGGGGGAAATCAGCCCCAGCATTTT CASNPLGGNQPQHF
TRBD1 TRBJ2-2 - TRBV2 TGTGCCAGCAGTGTTAAGACAGGGGGCACCGGGGAGCTGTTTTTT CASSVKTGGTGELFF
TRBD1 TRBJ2-2 many TRBV5-6 TGTGCCAGCAGCTGGGGACAGGGGGCGAACACCGGGGAGCTGTTTTTT CASSWGQGANTGELFF
TRBD1 TRBJ1-2 many TRBV25-1 TGTGCCAGCAGTGAAGCCACAGGGGCTGGGGACTATGGCTACACCTTC CASSEATGAGDYGYTF
TRBD1 TRBJ1-6 many TRBV11-3 TGTGCCAGCAGCCCCCTGACAGGGAGAAATTCACCCCTCCACTTT CASSPLTGRNSPLHF
- TRBJ2-7 many TRBV12-3/TRBV12-4 TGTGCCAGTAGGACAGAGGTCCACGAGCAGTACTTC CASRTEVHEQYF
- TRBJ2-5 - TRBV4-1 TGCGCCAGCAGCCAAGGTCGGGGCCAAGGGAGAGAGACCCAGTACTTC CASSQGRGQGRETQYF
- TRBJ1-2 - TRBV20-1 TGCAGTGCTAGTGGGGGGAGCCTCAATTATGGCTACACCTTC CSASGGSLNYGYTF
TRBD1 TRBJ2-1 many TRBV20-1 TGCAGTGCTAGGTCTCGGACAGGGCTTTACAATGAGCAGTTCTTC CSARSRTGLYNEQFF
TRBD1 TRBJ2-7 many TRBV11-2 TGTGCCAGCAGAGATACGGGACAGGGAACAGGCGAGCAGTACTTC CASRDTGQGTGEQYF
TRBD1 TRBJ1-6 many TRBV7-3 TGTGCCAGCAGCTCTGGACAGGGCCATGGTTCACCCCTCCACTTT CASSSGQGHGSPLHF